The rows below give T cell receptor beta chains drawn from one sample of a study of OX40 agonist ivuxolimab in advanced cancers. Profiling relied on immunoSEQ multiplex PCR, and the TCRdb table lists in-frame clones only, not all of them. The sample lists tens of thousands of clones, nearly 90% occurring once. The material was CD4+ or CD8+ T cells sorted from blood, obtained in a trial of the OX40 agonist ivuxolimab. These receptors were obtained from an adult with an advanced solid tumor such as melanoma, head and neck, liver or kidney cancer. Both conserved end residues are part of each CDR3. The D gene is left open where the match is weak. Size tells how often a clone was seen (once, few, many) or the class of an expanded clone, and some rows leave it out.

>.|TRBV7-8|TRBD1|TRBJ2-7
CASSRTGGSYEQYF
TGTGCCAGCAGCCGGACAGGGGGCTCCTACGAGCAGTACTTC
>.|TRBV19|.|TRBJ1-2
CASSPGGPNYGYTF
TGTGCCAGTAGTCCCGGAGGTCCTAACTATGGCTACACCTTC
>.|TRBV29-1|.|TRBJ2-1
CSVEVQGSEQFF
TGCAGCGTTGAAGTTCAGGGCAGTGAGCAGTTCTTC
>.|TRBV19|.|TRBJ1-2
CASTENYGYTF
TGTGCCAGTACAGAGAACTATGGCTACACCTTC
>.|TRBV11-1|.|TRBJ2-2
CASSPPPGWGTGELFF
TGTGCCAGCAGCCCCCCCCCAGGGTGGGGCACCGGGGAGCTGTTTTTT
>few|TRBV7-9|TRBD1|TRBJ1-6
CASSLGTGFNSPLHF
TGTGCCAGCAGCTTAGGGACAGGTTTTAATTCACCCCTCCACTTT
>few|TRBV7-8|.|TRBJ1-1
CASSLAEQGEAFF
TGTGCCAGCAGCTTAGCGGAACAGGGTGAAGCTTTCTTT
>.|TRBV30|.|TRBJ1-5
CAWSVRDGNQPQHF
TGTGCCTGGAGTGTTCGGGACGGGAATCAGCCCCAGCATTTT
>.|TRBV5-5|.|TRBJ1-2
CASSLGRNRDGYTF
TGTGCCAGCAGCTTGGGGCGAAACCGGGATGGCTACACCTTC
>.|TRBV27|.|TRBJ1-4
CASRRLRESNEKLFF
TGTGCCAGCAGGCGACTCAGGGAATCGAATGAAAAACTGTTTTTT
>.|TRBV7-3|.|TRBJ1-1
CASSLDSGLNTEAFF
TGTGCCAGCAGCTTAGACAGCGGATTGAACACTGAAGCTTTCTTT
>.|TRBV29-1|.|TRBJ2-5
CSVGRGEETQYF
TGCAGCGTTGGTCGGGGAGAGGAGACCCAGTACTTC
>.|TRBV5-4|.|TRBJ1-5
CASSEDRGREPQHF
TGTGCCAGCAGCGAGGACAGAGGGAGGGAGCCCCAGCATTTT
>.|TRBV7-2|.|TRBJ1-4
CASSLQGTNEKLFF
TGTGCCAGCAGCTTACAAGGGACTAATGAAAAACTGTTTTTT
>.|TRBV7-3|TRBD1|TRBJ1-3
CASSQTGFSSGNTIYF
TGTGCCAGCAGCCAGACAGGGTTCAGCTCTGGAAACACCATATATTTT
>once|TRBV5-4|.|TRBJ2-7
CASSLAEPYEQYF
TGTGCCAGCAGCTTGGCTGAACCCTACGAGCAGTACTTC
>.|TRBV4-2|TRBD2|TRBJ2-3
CASSQVSGVGAGYADTQYF
TGTGCCAGCAGCCAAGTTTCGGGAGTTGGAGCGGGGTATGCAGATACGCAGTATTTT
>.|TRBV7-2|.|TRBJ2-3
CASSLALYSSREADTQYF
TGTGCCAGCAGCTTAGCCCTTTACTCCAGCAGGGAGGCAGATACGCAGTATTTT
>.|TRBV5-1|.|TRBJ2-2
CASSIGEATGELFF
TGCGCCAGCAGCATAGGGGAAGCAACCGGGGAGCTGTTTTTT
>.|TRBV2|.|TRBJ2-7
CASSEPGRYEQYF
TGTGCCAGCAGTGAACCCGGGCGATACGAGCAGTACTTC
>.|TRBV6-5|.|TRBJ2-3
CASSFTGGGTQYF
TGTGCCAGCAGCTTTACGGGGGGCGGGACGCAGTATTTT
>.|TRBV5-4|.|TRBJ2-1
CASSLGFNEQFF
TGTGCCAGCAGCTTGGGTTTCAATGAGCAGTTCTTC
>.|TRBV5-1|TRBD1|TRBJ2-2
CASSFGQGVLGSTGGELFF
TGCGCCAGCAGCTTCGGACAGGGGGTTCTTGGGTCTACGGGCGGGGAGCTGTTTTTT
>.|TRBV6-5|TRBD2|TRBJ2-5
CASRGSGGRETQYF
TGTGCCAGCAGGGGATCGGGGGGGAGAGAGACCCAGTACTTC
>.|TRBV7-9|TRBD1|TRBJ1-3
CASSSLQGAQLSGNTIYF
TGTGCCAGCAGCTCGTTACAGGGGGCTCAGCTTTCTGGAAACACCATATATTTT
>.|TRBV4-2|.|TRBJ1-6
CASNEGEHNSPLHF
TGTGCCAGCAACGAGGGGGAACATAATTCACCCCTCCACTTT
>once|TRBV19|TRBD1|TRBJ1-5
CASIAGTGGGQPQHF
TGTGCCAGTATCGCCGGGACAGGGGGCGGTCAGCCCCAGCATTTT
>.|TRBV6-1|TRBD1|TRBJ2-5
CASIRQGMETQYF
TGTGCCAGCATTCGACAGGGAATGGAGACCCAGTACTTC
>.|TRBV7-2|TRBD2|TRBJ2-1
CASSLPGLAGGNEQFF
TGTGCCAGCAGCTTACCGGGACTAGCGGGGGGCAATGAGCAGTTCTTC
>.|TRBV10-1|.|TRBJ2-2
CASKAGGTGELFF
TGCGCCAGCAAAGCCGGGGGCACCGGGGAGCTGTTTTTT
>.|TRBV5-1|.|TRBJ2-3
CASRVPSTDTQYF
TGCGCCAGCAGGGTGCCCTCCACAGATACGCAGTATTTT
>.|TRBV5-8|.|TRBJ1-1
CASSLFAVGLKNTEAFF
TGTGCCAGCAGCTTGTTCGCTGTAGGATTAAAGAACACTGAAGCTTTCTTT
>.|TRBV7-8|.|TRBJ2-7
CASSPLGLGHEQYF
TGTGCCAGCAGCCCCCTAGGCCTGGGGCACGAGCAGTACTTC
>once|TRBV5-8|.|TRBJ1-5
CASSPGARGHQPQHF
TGTGCCAGCAGCCCGGGGGCGCGGGGCCACCAGCCCCAGCATTTT
>.|TRBV5-1|TRBD1|TRBJ1-1
CASSPSPDRGRVNTEAFF
TGCGCCAGCAGCCCCAGCCCGGACAGGGGGCGCGTGAACACTGAAGCTTTCTTT
>.|TRBV7-8|TRBD2|TRBJ2-1
CASSELAGGPNEQFF
TGTGCCAGCAGCGAACTAGCGGGGGGGCCAAATGAGCAGTTCTTC
>.|TRBV6-5|.|TRBJ2-1
CASRGDLSYNEQFF
TGTGCCAGCAGAGGAGACCTTTCCTACAATGAGCAGTTCTTC
>.|TRBV11-1|TRBD2|TRBJ2-3
CASSFTSESTDTQYF
TGTGCCAGCAGCTTCACTAGCGAGAGCACAGATACGCAGTATTTT
>few|TRBV5-8|TRBD1|TRBJ2-3
CASSPGTGVTDTQYF
TGTGCCAGCAGCCCCGGGACAGGGGTCACAGATACGCAGTATTTT
>.|TRBV5-1|.|TRBJ2-3
CASSLDVGGNTDTQYF
TGCGCCAGCAGCTTGGATGTGGGCGGGAACACAGATACGCAGTATTTT
>.|TRBV6-1|.|TRBJ2-3
CASSELGRPGGTDTQYF
TGTGCCAGCAGTGAACTAGGACGGCCGGGAGGCACAGATACGCAGTATTTT
>.|TRBV6-5|.|TRBJ1-1
CASSYSGTSPTEAFF
TGTGCCAGCAGTTACTCCGGGACATCGCCCACTGAAGCTTTCTTT
>.|TRBV28|.|TRBJ1-5
CASSLHANQPQHF
TGTGCCAGCAGTTTACACGCTAATCAGCCCCAGCATTTT
>.|TRBV18|.|TRBJ2-7
CASSLGNPSYEQYF
TGTGCCAGCTCACTCGGCAATCCCTCCTACGAGCAGTACTTC
>.|TRBV30|.|TRBJ1-1
CAEARVTMNTEAFF
TGTGCCGAGGCCCGAGTGACGATGAACACTGAAGCTTTCTTT
>.|TRBV5-8|.|TRBJ2-7
CASSRSTGLYEQYF
TGTGCCAGCAGCAGGTCGACAGGCCTCTACGAGCAGTACTTC
>.|TRBV27|.|TRBJ1-5
CASSLEGNNQPQHF
TGTGCCAGCAGTTTAGAAGGGAACAATCAGCCCCAGCATTTT
>.|TRBV4-3|.|TRBJ2-3
CASSQVGGVRTDTQYF
TGCGCCAGCAGCCAAGTTGGTGGGGTTCGCACAGATACGCAGTATTTT
>.|TRBV6-4|.|TRBJ2-2
CASSDSGARPGELFF
TGTGCCAGCAGTGATTCCGGGGCTAGACCCGGGGAGCTGTTTTTT
>.|TRBV7-8|.|TRBJ1-1
CASSLVSRGNTEAFF
TGTGCCAGCAGCTTAGTATCTCGGGGGAACACTGAAGCTTTCTTT